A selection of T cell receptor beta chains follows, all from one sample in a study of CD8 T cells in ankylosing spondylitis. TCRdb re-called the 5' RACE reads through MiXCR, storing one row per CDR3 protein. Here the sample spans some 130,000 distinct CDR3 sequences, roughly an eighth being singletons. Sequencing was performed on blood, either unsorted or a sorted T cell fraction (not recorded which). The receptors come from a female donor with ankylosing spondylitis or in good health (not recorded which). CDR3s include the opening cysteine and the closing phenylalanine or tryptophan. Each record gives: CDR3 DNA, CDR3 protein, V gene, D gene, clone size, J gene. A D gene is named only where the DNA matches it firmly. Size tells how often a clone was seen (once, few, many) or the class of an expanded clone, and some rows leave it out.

CDR3nt: TGTGCCAGCAGCCAAGGGACAACAAATAGCAATCAGCCCCAGCATTTT
CDR3aa: CASSQGTTNSNQPQHF
v_gene: TRBV7-6
d_gene: -
abundance: many
j_gene: TRBJ1-5

CDR3nt: TGCAGTGCTAGTCGGCAGAAGAACACCGGGGAGCTGTTTTTT
CDR3aa: CSASRQKNTGELFF
v_gene: TRBV20-1
d_gene: -
abundance: -
j_gene: TRBJ2-2

CDR3nt: TGTGCCAGCAGCCCACACGACCCGAACACTGAAGCTTTCTTT
CDR3aa: CASSPHDPNTEAFF
v_gene: TRBV21-1
d_gene: -
abundance: -
j_gene: TRBJ1-1

CDR3nt: TGTGCCAGCAGCCAAGATATGCGGTCGGTAAGCTATGGCTACACCTTC
CDR3aa: CASSQDMRSVSYGYTF
v_gene: TRBV3-1
d_gene: -
abundance: few
j_gene: TRBJ1-2

CDR3nt: TGCGCCAGCAGCCCATTTGACAGGGAGCAAGAGACCCAGTACTTC
CDR3aa: CASSPFDREQETQYF
v_gene: TRBV5-1
d_gene: TRBD1
abundance: few
j_gene: TRBJ2-5

CDR3nt: TGTGCCAGCAGAAATAGCGGGAGTTCAAAAAACGAGCAGTACTTC
CDR3aa: CASRNSGSSKNEQYF
v_gene: TRBV6-1
d_gene: TRBD2
abundance: many
j_gene: TRBJ2-7

CDR3nt: TGTGCCAGCTCCCCCAGACAGGGGACCCTCAATGAGCAGTTCTTC
CDR3aa: CASSPRQGTLNEQFF
v_gene: TRBV18
d_gene: TRBD1
abundance: -
j_gene: TRBJ2-1

CDR3nt: TGTGCCAGCAGGACAGGGTGCACTGAAGCTTTCTTT
CDR3aa: CASRTGCTEAFF
v_gene: TRBV12-3/TRBV12-4
d_gene: TRBD1
abundance: -
j_gene: TRBJ1-1

CDR3nt: TGCGCCAGCAGCTTGGACACAGGTAGCACAGATACGCAGTATTTT
CDR3aa: CASSLDTGSTDTQYF
v_gene: TRBV5-1
d_gene: -
abundance: few
j_gene: TRBJ2-3

CDR3nt: TGCAGTGCTAGAGGCCGGGAATGGAACTACGAGCAGTACTTC
CDR3aa: CSARGREWNYEQYF
v_gene: TRBV20-1
d_gene: -
abundance: -
j_gene: TRBJ2-7

CDR3nt: TGTGCCAGCAGCGTAGTTCCCCAATTCTACGAGCAGTACTTC
CDR3aa: CASSVVPQFYEQYF
v_gene: TRBV9
d_gene: -
abundance: many
j_gene: TRBJ2-7

CDR3nt: TGCAGCGATCATCGGGGAGCAAGCTATGGCTACACCTTC
CDR3aa: CSDHRGASYGYTF
v_gene: TRBV20-1
d_gene: -
abundance: many
j_gene: TRBJ1-2

CDR3nt: TGTGCCGGCAGTCTTGGACTCCCTGGCGGGGAGCTGTTTTTT
CDR3aa: CAGSLGLPGGELFF
v_gene: TRBV14
d_gene: -
abundance: -
j_gene: TRBJ2-2

CDR3nt: TGTGCCAGCTTCTCCCCGGACACGGCCTTTTCCAATGAGCAGTTCTTC
CDR3aa: CASFSPDTAFSNEQFF
v_gene: TRBV6-1
d_gene: -
abundance: few
j_gene: TRBJ2-1

CDR3nt: TGTGCCAGCAGTTTAGCATCGAGGAGCCTCTCTGGGGCCAACGTCCTGACTTTC
CDR3aa: CASSLASRSLSGANVLTF
v_gene: TRBV12-3/TRBV12-4
d_gene: -
abundance: -
j_gene: TRBJ2-6

CDR3nt: TGCGCCAGCAGCTTGGCGGCGGGGGGGCGATACAATGAGCAGTTCTTC
CDR3aa: CASSLAAGGRYNEQFF
v_gene: TRBV5-1
d_gene: TRBD2
abundance: few
j_gene: TRBJ2-1

CDR3nt: TGTGCCAGCAGTTCAGAACCCGGGACTAGAAGCGAGCAGTACTTC
CDR3aa: CASSSEPGTRSEQYF
v_gene: TRBV6-5
d_gene: TRBD2
abundance: -
j_gene: TRBJ2-7

CDR3nt: TGTGCCATCAGTGAAGGCGGGGACTATGGCTACACCTTC
CDR3aa: CAISEGGDYGYTF
v_gene: TRBV10-3
d_gene: -
abundance: many
j_gene: TRBJ1-2

CDR3nt: TGTGCCACCAGCAGAGTACAGTCTCAAGAGACCCAGTACTTC
CDR3aa: CATSRVQSQETQYF
v_gene: TRBV15
d_gene: -
abundance: many
j_gene: TRBJ2-5

CDR3nt: TGTGCCACCAGCACTGATCGGAATTCACCCCTCCACTTT
CDR3aa: CATSTDRNSPLHF
v_gene: TRBV15
d_gene: -
abundance: few
j_gene: TRBJ1-6

CDR3nt: TGCGCCAGCAGCCATCGATCTGGTCAGCCCCAGCATTTT
CDR3aa: CASSHRSGQPQHF
v_gene: TRBV5-1
d_gene: -
abundance: few
j_gene: TRBJ1-5

CDR3nt: TGTGCCAGCAAACATCCGGGCGGTTACTCTGGAAACACCATATATTTT
CDR3aa: CASKHPGGYSGNTIYF
v_gene: TRBV12-3/TRBV12-4
d_gene: -
abundance: few
j_gene: TRBJ1-3

CDR3nt: TGTGCCAGCAGCTTTTCTGTGAGCACTGAAGCTTTCTTT
CDR3aa: CASSFSVSTEAFF
v_gene: TRBV7-3
d_gene: -
abundance: few
j_gene: TRBJ1-1

CDR3nt: TGTGTCAGCAGTTTCAGGGCTAGCACAGATACGCAGTATTTT
CDR3aa: CVSSFRASTDTQYF
v_gene: TRBV27
d_gene: -
abundance: -
j_gene: TRBJ2-3

CDR3nt: TGTGCCAGCAGCCCTGACAGTAGCAATCAGCCCCAGCATTTT
CDR3aa: CASSPDSSNQPQHF
v_gene: TRBV7-2
d_gene: -
abundance: many
j_gene: TRBJ1-5

CDR3nt: TGCAGCGTTGTTCGAAGTCTGGACACTGAAGCTTTCTTT
CDR3aa: CSVVRSLDTEAFF
v_gene: TRBV29-1
d_gene: -
abundance: -
j_gene: TRBJ1-1

CDR3nt: TGTGCCAGCTCACTCCGACAGCTTGCGGAGTATGGCTACACCTTC
CDR3aa: CASSLRQLAEYGYTF
v_gene: TRBV18
d_gene: -
abundance: few
j_gene: TRBJ1-2

CDR3nt: TGTGCCAGCAGCTTAAGCGGGAGTGGGCAGTTCTTC
CDR3aa: CASSLSGSGQFF
v_gene: TRBV11-2
d_gene: TRBD2
abundance: -
j_gene: TRBJ2-1

CDR3nt: TGTGCCAGCAGCAAGGGGAATTGCGCGACCACCTACGAGCAGTACTTC
CDR3aa: CASSKGNCATTYEQYF
v_gene: TRBV21-1
d_gene: -
abundance: -
j_gene: TRBJ2-7

CDR3nt: TGTGCCAGCAGCCGTGGGGGGGCTGACTATGGCTACACCTTC
CDR3aa: CASSRGGADYGYTF
v_gene: TRBV7-9
d_gene: -
abundance: few
j_gene: TRBJ1-2

CDR3nt: TGTGCCAGCAGCCTAATTGACAGGGGAAGCTCCTACAATGAGCAGTTCTTC
CDR3aa: CASSLIDRGSSYNEQFF
v_gene: TRBV7-2
d_gene: TRBD1
abundance: few
j_gene: TRBJ2-1

CDR3nt: TGTGCCAGCAGCCGGGGCAGGGAAATATCCTACGAGCAGTACTTC
CDR3aa: CASSRGREISYEQYF
v_gene: TRBV3-1
d_gene: -
abundance: few
j_gene: TRBJ2-7

CDR3nt: TGTGCCAGTAGTCCTAGCGGGTTTGTCTCCCACGAGCAGTACTTC
CDR3aa: CASSPSGFVSHEQYF
v_gene: TRBV19
d_gene: TRBD2
abundance: few
j_gene: TRBJ2-7

CDR3nt: TGTGCCAGCAGTTATGTAGGCGGGTGGGGGCAGCCTTCAAGCACAGATACGCAGTATTTT
CDR3aa: CASSYVGGWGQPSSTDTQYF
v_gene: TRBV6-2/TRBV6-3
d_gene: -
abundance: many
j_gene: TRBJ2-3

CDR3nt: TGCGCCAGCACCCCGGGTTTAAGCACAGATACGCAGTATTTT
CDR3aa: CASTPGLSTDTQYF
v_gene: TRBV5-1
d_gene: -
abundance: few
j_gene: TRBJ2-3

CDR3nt: TGTGCCAGCAGCTTCAGACTAGCGGGAGGAGCAGATACGCAGTATTTT
CDR3aa: CASSFRLAGGADTQYF
v_gene: TRBV7-3
d_gene: TRBD2
abundance: few
j_gene: TRBJ2-3

CDR3nt: TGCGCCAGCAGTACCGCCGTGAGCTCCTACGAGCAGTACTTC
CDR3aa: CASSTAVSSYEQYF
v_gene: TRBV5-1
d_gene: -
abundance: many
j_gene: TRBJ2-7

CDR3nt: TGCAGCGGGGGGGAGGGGGCCCCCTACGAGCAGTACTTC
CDR3aa: CSGGEGAPYEQYF
v_gene: TRBV29-1
d_gene: -
abundance: few
j_gene: TRBJ2-7

CDR3nt: TGTGCCAGCAGCCCCCCTGTCGGTAGAACTAGCACAGATACGCAGTATTTT
CDR3aa: CASSPPVGRTSTDTQYF
v_gene: TRBV28
d_gene: -
abundance: many
j_gene: TRBJ2-3

CDR3nt: TGTGCCAGCAGACCAAAACCGGGACTAGCGGGAGGGCCAAATGAGCAGTTCTTC
CDR3aa: CASRPKPGLAGGPNEQFF
v_gene: TRBV7-6
d_gene: TRBD2
abundance: few
j_gene: TRBJ2-1

CDR3nt: TGCAGTGTCCCTCGTCAGGGGGACAGGGGTGCCGAGCAGTACTTC
CDR3aa: CSVPRQGDRGAEQYF
v_gene: TRBV20-1
d_gene: TRBD1
abundance: many
j_gene: TRBJ2-7